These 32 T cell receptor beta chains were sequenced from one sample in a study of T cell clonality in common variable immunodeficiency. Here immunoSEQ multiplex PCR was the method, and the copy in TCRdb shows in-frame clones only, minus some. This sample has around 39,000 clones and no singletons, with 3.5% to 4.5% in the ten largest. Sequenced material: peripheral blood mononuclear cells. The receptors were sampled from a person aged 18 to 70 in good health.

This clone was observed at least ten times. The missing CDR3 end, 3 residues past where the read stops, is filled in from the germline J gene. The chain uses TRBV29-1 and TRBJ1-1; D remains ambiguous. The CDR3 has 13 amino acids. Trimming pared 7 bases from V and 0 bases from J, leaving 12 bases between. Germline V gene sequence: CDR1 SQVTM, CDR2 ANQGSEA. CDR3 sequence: CSARGGLNTEAFF. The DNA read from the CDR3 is TGCAGCGCTCGGGGTGGGCTGAACACTGAA.

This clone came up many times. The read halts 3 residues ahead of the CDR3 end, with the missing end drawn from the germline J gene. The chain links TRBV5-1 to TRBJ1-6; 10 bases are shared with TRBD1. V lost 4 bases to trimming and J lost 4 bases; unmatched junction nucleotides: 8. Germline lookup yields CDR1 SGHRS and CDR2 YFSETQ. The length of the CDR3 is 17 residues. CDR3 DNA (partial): TGCGCCAGCAGCCCGGGACAGGGGAGCATGTATAATTCACCC. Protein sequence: CASSPGQGSMYNSP. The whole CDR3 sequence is CASSPGQGSMYNSPLHF.

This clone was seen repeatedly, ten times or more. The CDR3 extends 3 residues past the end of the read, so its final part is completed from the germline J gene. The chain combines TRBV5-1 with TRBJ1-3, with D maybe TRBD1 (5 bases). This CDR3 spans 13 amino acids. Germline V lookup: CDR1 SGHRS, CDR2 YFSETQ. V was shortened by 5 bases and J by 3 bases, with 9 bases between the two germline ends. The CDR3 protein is CASSPDSGNTIYF. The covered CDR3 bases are TGCGCCAGCAGTCCCGACAGTGGAAACACC.

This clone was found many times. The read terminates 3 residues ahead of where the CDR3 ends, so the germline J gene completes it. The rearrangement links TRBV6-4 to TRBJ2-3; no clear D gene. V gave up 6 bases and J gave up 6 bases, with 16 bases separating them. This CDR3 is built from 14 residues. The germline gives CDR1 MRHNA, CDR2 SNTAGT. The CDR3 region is CASSLLPQGDTQYF. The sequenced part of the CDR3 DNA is TGTGCCAGCAGCCTACTCCCACAAGGGGATACG.

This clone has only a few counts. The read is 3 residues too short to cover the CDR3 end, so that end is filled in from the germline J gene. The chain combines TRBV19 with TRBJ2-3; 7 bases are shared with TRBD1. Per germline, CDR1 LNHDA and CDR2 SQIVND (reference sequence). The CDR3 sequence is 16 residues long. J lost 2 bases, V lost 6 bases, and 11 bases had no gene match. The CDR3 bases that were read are TGTGCCAGTAGGCGGACAGGTGGATTTTCCACAGATACG. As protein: CASRRTGGFSTDT. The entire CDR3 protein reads CASRRTGGFSTDTQYF. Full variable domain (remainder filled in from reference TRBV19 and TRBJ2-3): DGGITQSPKYLFRKEGQNVTLSCEQNLNHDAMYWYRQDPGQGLRLIYYSQIVNDFQKGDIAEGYSVSREKKESFPLTVTSAQKNPTAFYLCASRRTGGFSTDTQYFGPGTRLTVL.

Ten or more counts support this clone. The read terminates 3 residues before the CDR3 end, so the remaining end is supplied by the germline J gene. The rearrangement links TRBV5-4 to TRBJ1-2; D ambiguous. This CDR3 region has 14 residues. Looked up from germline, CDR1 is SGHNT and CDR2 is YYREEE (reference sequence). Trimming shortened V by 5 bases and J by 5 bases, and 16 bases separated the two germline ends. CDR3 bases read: TGTGCCAGCAGGGCCCATGGGAGCGGGTATGGC. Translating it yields CASRAHGSGYG. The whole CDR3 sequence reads CASRAHGSGYGYTF.

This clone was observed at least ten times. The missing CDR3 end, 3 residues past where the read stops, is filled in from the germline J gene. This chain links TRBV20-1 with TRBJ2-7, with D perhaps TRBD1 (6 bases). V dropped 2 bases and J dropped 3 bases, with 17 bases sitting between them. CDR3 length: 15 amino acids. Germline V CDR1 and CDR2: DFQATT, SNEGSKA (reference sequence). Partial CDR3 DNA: TGCAGTGCTAGACCATACACGGGACACAACTACGAG. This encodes CSARPYTGHNYE. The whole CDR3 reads CSARPYTGHNYEQYF.

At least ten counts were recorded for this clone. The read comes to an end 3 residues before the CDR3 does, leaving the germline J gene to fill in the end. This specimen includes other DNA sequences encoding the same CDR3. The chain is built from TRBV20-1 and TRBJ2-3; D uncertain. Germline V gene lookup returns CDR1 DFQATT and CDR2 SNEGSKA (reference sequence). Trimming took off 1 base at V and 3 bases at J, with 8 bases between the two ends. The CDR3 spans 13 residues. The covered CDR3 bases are TGCAGTGCTAGAGGGGCAGGTACAGATACG. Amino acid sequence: CSARGAGTDT. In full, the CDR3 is CSARGAGTDTQYF.

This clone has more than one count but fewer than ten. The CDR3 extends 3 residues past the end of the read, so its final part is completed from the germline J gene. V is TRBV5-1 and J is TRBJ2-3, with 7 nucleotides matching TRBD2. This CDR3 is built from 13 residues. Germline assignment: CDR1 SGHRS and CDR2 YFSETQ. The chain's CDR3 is CASSLAAGETQYF. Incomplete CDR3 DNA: TGCGCCAGCAGCTTGGCGGCGGGAGAGACG.

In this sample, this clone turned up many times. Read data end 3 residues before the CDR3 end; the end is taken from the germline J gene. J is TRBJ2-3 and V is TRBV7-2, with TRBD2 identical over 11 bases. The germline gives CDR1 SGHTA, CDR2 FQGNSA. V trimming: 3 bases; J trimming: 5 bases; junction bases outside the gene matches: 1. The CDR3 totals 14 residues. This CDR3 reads CASSFSGGEDTQYF. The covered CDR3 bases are TGTGCCAGCAGCTTTAGCGGGGGGGAAGATACG.

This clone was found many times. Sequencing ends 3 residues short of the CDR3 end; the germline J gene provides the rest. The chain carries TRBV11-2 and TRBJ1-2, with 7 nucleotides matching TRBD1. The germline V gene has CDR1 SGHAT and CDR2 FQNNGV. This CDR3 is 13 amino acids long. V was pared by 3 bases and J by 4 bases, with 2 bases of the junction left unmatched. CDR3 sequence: CASSFGTAYGYTF. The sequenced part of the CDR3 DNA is TGTGCCAGCAGCTTTGGGACAGCCTATGGC. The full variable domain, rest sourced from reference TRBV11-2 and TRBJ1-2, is EAGVAQSPRYKIIEKRQSVAFWCNPISGHATLYWYQQILGQGPKLLIQFQNNGVVDDSQLPKDRFSAERLKGVDSTLKIQPAKLEDSAVYLCASSFGTAYGYTFGSGTRLTVV.

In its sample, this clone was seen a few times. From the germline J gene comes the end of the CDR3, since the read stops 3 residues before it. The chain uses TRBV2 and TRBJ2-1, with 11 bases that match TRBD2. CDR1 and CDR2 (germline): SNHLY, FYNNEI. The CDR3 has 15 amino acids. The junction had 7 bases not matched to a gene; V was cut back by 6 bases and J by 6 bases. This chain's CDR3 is CASRAIAGGTNEQFF. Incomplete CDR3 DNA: TGTGCCAGCAGGGCGATAGCGGGAGGGACCAATGAG. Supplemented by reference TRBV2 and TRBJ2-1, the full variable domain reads EPEVTQTPSHQVTQMGQEVILRCVPISNHLYFYWYRQILGQKVEFLVSFYNNEISEKSEIFDDQFSVERPDGSNFTLKIRSTKLEDSAMYFCASRAIAGGTNEQFFGPGTRLTVL.

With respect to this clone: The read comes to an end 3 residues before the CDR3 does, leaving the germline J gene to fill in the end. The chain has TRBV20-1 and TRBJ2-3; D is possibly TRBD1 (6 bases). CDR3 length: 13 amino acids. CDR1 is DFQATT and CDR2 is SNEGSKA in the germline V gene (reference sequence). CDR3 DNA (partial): TGCAGTGGGACAGATCGACGGAATCAGCCG. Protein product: CSGTDRRNQP. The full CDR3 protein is CSGTDRRNQPQYF.

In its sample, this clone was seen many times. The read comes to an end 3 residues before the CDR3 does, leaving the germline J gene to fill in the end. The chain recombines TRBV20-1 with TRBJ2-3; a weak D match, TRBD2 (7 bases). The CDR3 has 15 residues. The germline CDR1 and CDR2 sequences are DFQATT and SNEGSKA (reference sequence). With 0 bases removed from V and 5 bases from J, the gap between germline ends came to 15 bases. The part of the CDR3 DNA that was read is TGCAGTGCTAGAGAGATGGGGGGGCTGGTAGATACG. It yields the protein CSAREMGGLVDT. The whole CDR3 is CSAREMGGLVDTQYF.

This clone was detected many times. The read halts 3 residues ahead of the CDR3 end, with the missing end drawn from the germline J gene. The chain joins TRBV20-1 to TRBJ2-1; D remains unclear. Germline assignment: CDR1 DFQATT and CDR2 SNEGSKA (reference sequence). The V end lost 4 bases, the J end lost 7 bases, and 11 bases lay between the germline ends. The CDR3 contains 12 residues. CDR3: CSANLVRNEQFF. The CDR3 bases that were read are TGCAGTGCTAATCTAGTTCGAAATGAG.

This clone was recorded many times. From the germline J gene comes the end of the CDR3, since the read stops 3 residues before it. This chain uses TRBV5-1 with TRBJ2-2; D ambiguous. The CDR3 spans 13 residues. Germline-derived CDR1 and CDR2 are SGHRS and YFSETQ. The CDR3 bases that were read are TGCGCCAGCAGCCGACAAGAGAATGAAAAG. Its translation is CASSRQENEK. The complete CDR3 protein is CASSRQENEKLFF. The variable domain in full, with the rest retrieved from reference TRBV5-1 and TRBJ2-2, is KAGVTQTPRYLIKTRGQQVTLSCSPISGHRSVSWYQQTPGQGLQFLFEYFSETQRNKGNFPGRFSGRQFSNSRSEMNVSTLELGDSALYLCASSRQENEKLFFGEGSRLTVL.

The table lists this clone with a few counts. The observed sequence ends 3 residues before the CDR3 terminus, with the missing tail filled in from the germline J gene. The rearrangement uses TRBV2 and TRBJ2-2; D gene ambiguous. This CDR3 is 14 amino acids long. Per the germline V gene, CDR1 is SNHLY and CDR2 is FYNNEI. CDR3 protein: CATAGPPPYTPLFF. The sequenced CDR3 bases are TGTGCCACGGCAGGCCCGCCTCCATATACACCG.

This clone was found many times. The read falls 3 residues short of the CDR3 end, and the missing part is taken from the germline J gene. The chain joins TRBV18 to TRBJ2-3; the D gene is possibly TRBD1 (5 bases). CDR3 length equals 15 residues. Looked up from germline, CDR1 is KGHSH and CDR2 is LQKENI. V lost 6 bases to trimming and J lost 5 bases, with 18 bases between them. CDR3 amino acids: CASSHTPNRQDTQYF. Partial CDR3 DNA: TGTGCCAGCTCTCACACCCCGAACAGGCAAGATACG.

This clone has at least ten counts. The sequenced CDR3 bases are TGCAGCGTGAGCGGGACAGCCTACGAG. It translates to CSVSGTAYE. The whole CDR3 sequence reads CSVSGTAYEQYF. The J gene is TRBJ2-7, the V gene TRBV29-1; possibly TRBD1 or TRBD2 for D (7 bases each). The missing CDR3 end, 3 residues past where the read stops, is filled in from the germline J gene. The CDR3 has 12 amino acids. V lost 6 bases and J 2 bases, leaving 11 bases between the germline ends. Germline loops: CDR1 SQVTM, CDR2 ANQGSEA.

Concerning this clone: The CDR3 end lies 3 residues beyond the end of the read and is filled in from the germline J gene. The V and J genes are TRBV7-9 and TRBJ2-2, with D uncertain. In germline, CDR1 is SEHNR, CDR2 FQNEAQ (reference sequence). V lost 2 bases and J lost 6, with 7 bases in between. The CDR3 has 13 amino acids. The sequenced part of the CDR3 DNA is TGTGCCAGCAGCTTAATTCAGGCCGGGGAG. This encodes CASSLIQAGE. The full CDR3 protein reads CASSLIQAGELFF. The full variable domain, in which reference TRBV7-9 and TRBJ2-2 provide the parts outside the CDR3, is DTGVSQNPRHKITKRGQNVTFRCDPISEHNRLYWYRQTLGQGPEFLTYFQNEAQLEKSRLLSDRFSAERPKGSFSTLEIQRTEQGDSAMYLCASSLIQAGELFFGEGSRLTVL.

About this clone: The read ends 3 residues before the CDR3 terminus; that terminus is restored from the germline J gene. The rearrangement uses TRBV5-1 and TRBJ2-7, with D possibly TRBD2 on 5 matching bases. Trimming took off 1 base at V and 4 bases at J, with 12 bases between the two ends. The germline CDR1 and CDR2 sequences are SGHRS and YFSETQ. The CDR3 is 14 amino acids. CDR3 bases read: TGCGCCAGCAGCTTGCTTACGAGCGGATACGAG. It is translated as CASSLLTSGYE. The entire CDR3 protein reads CASSLLTSGYEQYF. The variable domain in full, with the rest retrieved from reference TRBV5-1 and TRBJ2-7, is KAGVTQTPRYLIKTRGQQVTLSCSPISGHRSVSWYQQTPGQGLQFLFEYFSETQRNKGNFPGRFSGRQFSNSRSEMNVSTLELGDSALYLCASSLLTSGYEQYFGPGTRLTVT.

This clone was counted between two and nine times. This CDR3 reads CASSEADTRTSPLHF. The CDR3 DNA, read in part, is TGTGCCAGCAGTGAAGCGGACACCCGTACGTCACCC. V and J are TRBV2 and TRBJ1-6; possible D gene TRBD1, 5 bases. Read data end 3 residues before the CDR3 end; the end is taken from the germline J gene. Germline CDR1 is SNHLY and CDR2 is FYNNEI. The CDR3 spans 15 residues. Deletions cut 0 bases from V and 10 bases from J, with 13 bases between.

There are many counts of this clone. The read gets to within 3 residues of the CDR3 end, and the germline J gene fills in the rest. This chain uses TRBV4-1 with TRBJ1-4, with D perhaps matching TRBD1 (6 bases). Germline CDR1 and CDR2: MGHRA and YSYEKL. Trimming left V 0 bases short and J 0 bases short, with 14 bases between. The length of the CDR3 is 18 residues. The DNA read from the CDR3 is TGCGCCAGCAGCCAAGAAAGGTACAGGGTGACAACTAATGAAAAA. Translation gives CASSQERYRVTTNEK. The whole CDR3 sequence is CASSQERYRVTTNEKLFF.

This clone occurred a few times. The CDR3 is CASSARGYNSPLHF. The sequenced part of the CDR3 DNA is TGTGCCAGCAGTGCTCGAGGGTATAATTCACCC. The chain has TRBV2 and TRBJ1-6; no firm D call. The DNA ends 3 residues before the CDR3 does, and the rest of the CDR3 is filled in from the germline J gene. Germline V gives CDR1 SNHLY, CDR2 FYNNEI. The germline V and J ends were trimmed by 4 bases and 4 bases, with 8 bases remaining between them. The CDR3 sequence is 14 residues long.

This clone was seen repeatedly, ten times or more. CDR3 bases read: TGCAGTGCTAGAATGATCGGGCCAGGGTCGAATGAG. Its translation is CSARMIGPGSNE. The whole CDR3 is CSARMIGPGSNEQFF. The chain joins TRBV20-1 to TRBJ2-1, with D possibly being TRBD1 (5 bases). The CDR3 end lies 3 residues beyond the end of the read and is filled in from the germline J gene. The CDR3 sequence is 15 residues long. Per the germline V gene, CDR1 is DFQATT and CDR2 is SNEGSKA (reference sequence). V shed 2 bases and J shed 7 bases, with 18 bases lying between them.

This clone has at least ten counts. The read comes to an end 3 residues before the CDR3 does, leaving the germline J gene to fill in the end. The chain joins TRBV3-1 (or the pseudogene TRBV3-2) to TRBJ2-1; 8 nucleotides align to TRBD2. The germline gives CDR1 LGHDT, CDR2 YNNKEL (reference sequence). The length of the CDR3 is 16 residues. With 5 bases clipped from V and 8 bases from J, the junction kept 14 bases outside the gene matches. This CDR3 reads CASSAGVRLATDEQFF. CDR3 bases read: TGTGCCAGCAGCGCCGGGGTCAGACTAGCGACGGATGAG.

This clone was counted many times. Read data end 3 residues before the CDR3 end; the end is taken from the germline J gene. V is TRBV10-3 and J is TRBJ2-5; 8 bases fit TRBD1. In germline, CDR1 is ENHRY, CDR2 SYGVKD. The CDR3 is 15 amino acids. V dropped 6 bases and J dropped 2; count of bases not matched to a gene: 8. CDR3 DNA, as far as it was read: TGTGCCATCAGCAACCGGGACAGGTATCAAGAGACC. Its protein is CAISNRDRYQET. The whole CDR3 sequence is CAISNRDRYQETQYF.

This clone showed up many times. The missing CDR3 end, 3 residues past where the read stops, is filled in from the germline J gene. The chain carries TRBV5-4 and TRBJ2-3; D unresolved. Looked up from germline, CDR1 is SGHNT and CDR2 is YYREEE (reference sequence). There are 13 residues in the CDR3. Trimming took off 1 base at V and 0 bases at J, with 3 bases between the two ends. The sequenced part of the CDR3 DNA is TGTGCCAGCAGCTTGCTAAGCACAGATACG. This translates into CASSLLSTDT. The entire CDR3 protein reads CASSLLSTDTQYF.

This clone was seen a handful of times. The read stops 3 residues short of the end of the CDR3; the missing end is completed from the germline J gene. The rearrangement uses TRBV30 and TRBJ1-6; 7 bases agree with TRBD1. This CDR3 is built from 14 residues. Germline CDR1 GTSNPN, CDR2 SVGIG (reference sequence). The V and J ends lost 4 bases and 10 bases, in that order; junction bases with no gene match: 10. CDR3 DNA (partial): TGTGCCTGGATGAAGGGGGCCGGAGGATCACCC. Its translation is CAWMKGAGGSP. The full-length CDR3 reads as CAWMKGAGGSPLHF.

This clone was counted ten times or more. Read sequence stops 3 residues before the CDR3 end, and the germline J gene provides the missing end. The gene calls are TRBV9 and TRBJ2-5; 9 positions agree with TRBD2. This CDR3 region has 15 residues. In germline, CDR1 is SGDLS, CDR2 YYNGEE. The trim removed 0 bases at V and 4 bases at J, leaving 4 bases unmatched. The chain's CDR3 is CASSVGRGGVETQYF. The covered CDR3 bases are TGTGCCAGCAGCGTAGGGCGGGGGGGGGTAGAGACC.

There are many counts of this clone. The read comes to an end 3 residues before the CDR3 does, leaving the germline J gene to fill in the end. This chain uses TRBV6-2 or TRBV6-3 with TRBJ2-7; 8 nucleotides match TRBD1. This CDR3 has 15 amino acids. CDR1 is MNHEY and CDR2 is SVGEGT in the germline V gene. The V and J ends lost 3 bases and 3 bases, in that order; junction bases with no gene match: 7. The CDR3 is CASSYTGTGYYEQYF. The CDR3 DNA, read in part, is TGTGCCAGCAGTTATACCGGGACAGGTTACTACGAG.

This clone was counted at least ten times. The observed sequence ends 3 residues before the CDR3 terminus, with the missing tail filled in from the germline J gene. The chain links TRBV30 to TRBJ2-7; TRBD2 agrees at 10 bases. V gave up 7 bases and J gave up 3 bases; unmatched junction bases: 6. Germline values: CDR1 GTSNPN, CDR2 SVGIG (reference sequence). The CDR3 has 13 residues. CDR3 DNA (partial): TGTGCCTTTAGCGGGGGGAAGAGCTACGAG. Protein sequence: CAFSGGKSYE. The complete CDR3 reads CAFSGGKSYEQYF.